Presented here are 26 T cell receptor beta chains from one specimen sequenced in a study of shared clonotypes between healthy human individuals. Sequencing used immunoSEQ multiplex PCR; TCRdb keeps in-frame clones, though not all of them. The sample includes approximately 2,300,000 clones, around 93% of them seen just once. The sequenced sample was naive CD4+ T cells from PBMCs. The subset was: CD45RA+ positively selected. These receptors all stem from a man in his late teens or twenties in good health. Some clones in this sample may be carry-over from other donors' samples.

V is TRBV7-8 and J is TRBJ1-1; D gene ambiguous. Germline V gene data show CDR1 as SGHVS and CDR2 as FQNEAQ. The length of the CDR3 is 15 residues. Trimming took off 5 bases at V and 3 bases at J, with 16 bases between the two ends. CDR3 amino acids: CASSLTLSGDTEAFF. The CDR3 DNA reads as TGTGCCAGCAGCCTGACCCTTTCCGGGGACACTGAAGCTTTCTTT. The variable domain in full, completed from reference TRBV7-8 and TRBJ1-1, reads GAGVSQSPRYKVAKRGQDVALRCDPISGHVSLFWYQQALGQGPEFLTYFQNEAQLDKSGLPSDRFFAERPEGSVSTLKIQRTQQEDSAVYLCASSLTLSGDTEAFFGQGTRLTVV.

The rearrangement joins TRBV2 to TRBJ2-3, with 10 bases that match TRBD1. The V gene end was trimmed by 4 bases and the J gene end by 2 bases; junction bases not matched to a gene: 3. Germline lookup yields CDR1 SNHLY and CDR2 FYNNEI. This CDR3 region has 15 residues. The CDR3 sequence is CASSVGQGYTDTQYF. The DNA for the CDR3 is TGTGCCAGCAGTGTGGGACAGGGGTACACAGATACGCAGTATTTT. Using reference TRBV2 and TRBJ2-3 for the parts outside the CDR3, the full variable domain is EPEVTQTPSHQVTQMGQEVILRCVPISNHLYFYWYRQILGQKVEFLVSFYNNEISEKSEIFDDQFSVERPDGSNFTLKIRSTKLEDSAMYFCASSVGQGYTDTQYFGPGTRLTVL.

In the case of this clone: A junction end diverges from the germline sequence, so it may reflect a read error. V is TRBV5-6 and J is TRBJ2-7; 12 nucleotides line up with TRBD2. This CDR3 has 13 amino acids. In germline, CDR1 is SGHDT, CDR2 YYEEEE. The CDR3 sequence is CASSSGTSGPLSF. The CDR3 DNA sequence: TGTGCCAGCAGCTCGGGGACTAGCGGGCCTCTATCCTTC.

The rearrangement joins TRBV6-5 to TRBJ2-1; possibly TRBD2 for D (5 bases). The CDR3 is 16 amino acids. Trimming removed 4 bases at V and 2 bases at J, with 15 bases between. The germline V gene encodes CDR1 MNHEY and CDR2 SVGAGI. CDR3 sequence: CASSSRGAVTYNEQFF. CDR3 nucleotide sequence: TGTGCCAGCAGTTCTCGGGGAGCGGTAACCTACAATGAGCAGTTCTTC.

The V call is TRBV19, the J call TRBJ2-5; 11 bases are shared with TRBD1. Germline V gene lookup returns CDR1 LNHDA and CDR2 SQIVND (reference sequence). This CDR3 is 15 amino acids long. V lost 4 bases to trimming and J lost 5 bases; unmatched junction nucleotides: 6. In DNA form, the CDR3 reads TGTGCCAGTAGTACCGGACAGGGGGCGGGGGAGACCCAGTACTTC. It translates to CASSTGQGAGETQYF.

This chain connects TRBV28 to TRBJ1-5; D gene unclear. With 7 bases removed from V and 0 bases from J, the gap between germline ends came to 10 bases. The CDR3 extends over 14 amino acids. Germline lookup yields CDR1 MDHEN and CDR2 SYDVKM. The CDR3 region is CASIDLNSNQPQHF. CDR3 nucleotides: TGTGCCAGCATTGACTTAAATAGCAATCAGCCCCAGCATTTT.

To note about this clone: Other DNA sequences in the sample encode the same CDR3. The chain is built from TRBV28 and TRBJ2-7; maybe TRBD2 (5 bases). The CDR3 runs 14 residues. Looked up from germline, CDR1 is MDHEN and CDR2 is SYDVKM. The V end was cut by 2 bases, the J end by 2 bases, with 10 bases between. CDR3 in amino acids: CASSLRGLTYEQYF. For the CDR3, the DNA is TGTGCCAGCAGTTTACGAGGGTTAACCTACGAGCAGTACTTC.

The chain recombines TRBV6-1 with TRBJ2-7; a weak D match, TRBD2 (6 bases). The germline V gene has CDR1 MNHNS and CDR2 SASEGT. V lost 4 bases and J lost 3, with 19 bases in between. The CDR3 consists of 16 residues. In DNA form, the CDR3 reads TGTGCCAGCAGTGGGGGAGGAGCAAAACCCTTCTACGAGCAGTACTTC. This sequence encodes CASSGGGAKPFYEQYF.

This chain connects TRBV2 to TRBJ2-7, with TRBD1 matching over 9 bases. The CDR3 consists of 15 residues. Germline V gene lookup returns CDR1 SNHLY and CDR2 FYNNEI. Unmatched junction bases numbered 4, after V lost 4 bases and J lost 0 bases. The CDR3 is CASSGMGQGSYEQYF. DNA for the CDR3: TGTGCCAGCAGTGGCATGGGACAGGGCTCCTACGAGCAGTACTTC.

V and J are TRBV5-1 and TRBJ2-2; possible D gene TRBD2, 6 bases. This CDR3 region has 14 residues. Trimming took off 4 bases at V and 7 bases at J, with 14 bases between the two ends. Germline V gene data show CDR1 as SGHRS and CDR2 as YFSETQ. This chain's CDR3 is CASSAGTMGGELFF. The CDR3 DNA reads TGCGCCAGCAGCGCGGGGACGATGGGCGGGGAGCTGTTTTTT. Full variable domain (missing parts from reference TRBV5-1 and TRBJ2-2): KAGVTQTPRYLIKTRGQQVTLSCSPISGHRSVSWYQQTPGQGLQFLFEYFSETQRNKGNFPGRFSGRQFSNSRSEMNVSTLELGDSALYLCASSAGTMGGELFFGEGSRLTVL.

The sample holds one count of this clone. The chain joins TRBV6-6 to TRBJ2-5; D unclear. Germline lookup yields CDR1 MNHNY and CDR2 SVGAGI (reference sequence). V dropped 5 bases and J dropped 5 bases, with 12 bases sitting between them. The CDR3 has 13 residues. The CDR3 DNA reads as TGTGCCAGCAGTCCCCCCGGGTGGGAGACCCAGTACTTC. The encoded protein is CASSPPGWETQYF.

The chain has TRBV11-3 and TRBJ2-3, with a weak D call TRBD1 (6 bases). The germline V and J ends were trimmed by 6 bases and 2 bases, with 12 bases remaining between them. The CDR3 is 14 amino acids. The germline gives CDR1 SGHNT, CDR2 YENEEA. This CDR3 reads CASSLHRATDTQYF. CDR3 in DNA: TGTGCCAGCAGTCTTCACAGGGCCACAGATACGCAGTATTTT.

V and J are TRBV28 and TRBJ1-5; the match to TRBD1 covers 8 bases. The trim removed 11 bases at V and 4 bases at J, leaving 13 bases unmatched. This CDR3 spans 15 amino acids. Germline V lookup: CDR1 MDHEN, CDR2 SYDVKM. DNA for the CDR3: TGTGCCGGATCTCAATATCAGGGGGCTAATCAGCCCCAGCATTTT. As protein: CAGSQYQGANQPQHF. Variable domain in full (rest from reference TRBV28 and TRBJ1-5): DVKVTQSSRYLVKRTGEKVFLECVQDMDHENMFWYRQDPGLGLRLIYFSYDVKMKEKGDIPEGYSVSREKKERFSLILESASTNQTSMYLCAGSQYQGANQPQHFGDGTRLSIL.

The table lists this clone with a count of one. V usage is TRBV7-9 and J usage is TRBJ2-5; D remains ambiguous. The germline CDR1 and CDR2 sequences are SEHNR and FQNEAQ (reference sequence). The ends were cut back, 3 bases at V and 4 bases at J, with 12 bases in the middle. The CDR3 loop spans 14 amino acids. DNA of the CDR3: TGTGCCAGCAGCTTTAACGTGGAGTTAGAGACCCAGTACTTC. Amino acids: CASSFNVELETQYF.

This sequence joins TRBV7-3 and TRBJ2-3, with TRBD1 matching over 8 bases. The length of the CDR3 is 15 residues. CDR1 and CDR2 (germline): SGHTA, FQGTGA. V gave up 0 bases and J gave up 12 bases; unmatched junction bases: 11. In DNA, the CDR3 is TGTGCCAGCAGCTTAACGGGGCAGGGGGCGTACGGACAGTATTTT. Its translation is CASSLTGQGAYGQYF.

The rearrangement links TRBV7-6 to TRBJ2-5; no clear D gene. The V gene lost 1 base and the J gene lost 10 bases, with 7 bases spanning the gap. The CDR3 is 11 amino acids. CDR1 is SGHVS, CDR2 FNYEAQ, per germline. CDR3 nucleotide sequence: TGTGCCAGCAGCTTAGAGTCTGACCAGTACTTC. Amino acids: CASSLESDQYF.

The rearrangement joins TRBV5-4 to TRBJ1-2, with TRBD1 matching 9 bases. Germline V CDR1 and CDR2: SGHNT, YYREEE (reference sequence). This CDR3 is built from 14 residues. J lost 5 bases, V lost 2 bases, and 4 bases had no gene match. Written as DNA, the CDR3 is TGTGCCAGCAGCTTACAGGGGGCCGGGTATGGCTACACCTTC. Translation gives CASSLQGAGYGYTF.

The CDR3 spells CASSLSLGSTDTQYF. The CDR3 DNA reads as TGTGCCAGCAGTTTAAGTCTCGGCAGCACAGATACGCAGTATTTT. The chain joins TRBV28 to TRBJ2-3; D remains ambiguous. Trimming took 2 bases from V and 0 from J, leaving 9 bases between them. The CDR3 is 15 residues long. CDR1 is MDHEN and CDR2 is SYDVKM in the germline V gene.

This chain connects TRBV6-5 to TRBJ2-1; 10 nucleotides match TRBD2. The CDR3 loop spans 14 amino acids. The V and J ends lost 8 bases and 6 bases, in that order; junction bases with no gene match: 7. Per the germline V gene, CDR1 is MNHEY and CDR2 is SVGAGI. This CDR3 reads CASAKREGSNEQFF. The DNA of the CDR3 is TGTGCCAGCGCAAAGCGGGAGGGGTCCAATGAGCAGTTCTTC.

The chain is built from TRBV21-1 and TRBJ1-1. TRBV21-1 is recorded as a pseudogene. The CDR3 loop spans 9 amino acids. The DNA for the CDR3 is TGTGCCATTGGACCCGGGAAGTACTTT. Its protein product is CAIGPGKYF.

The V gene is TRBV7-3, the J gene TRBJ2-2, with D hard to call. The V end lost 4 bases, the J end lost 0 bases, and 9 bases lay between the germline ends. The CDR3 is made up of 15 amino acids. Germline V CDR1 and CDR2: SGHTA, FQGTGA. The CDR3, as DNA: TGTGCCAGCAGCTCCTTGGTAGCGAACACCGGGGAGCTGTTTTTT. Translation: CASSSLVANTGELFF.

This clone occurred a few times. V and J are TRBV28 and TRBJ2-2; 7 bases fit TRBD2. CDR1 is MDHEN and CDR2 is SYDVKM in the germline V gene. The junction had 7 bases not matched to a gene; V was cut back by 3 bases and J by 6 bases. The CDR3 contains 15 residues. The CDR3 bases are TGTGCCAGCAGTTTTCTAGAGGCGGGGGCCGGGGAGCTGTTTTTT. Protein sequence: CASSFLEAGAGELFF.

A single count supports this clone. The V call is TRBV5-4, the J call TRBJ2-3; tentatively, D is TRBD1 or TRBD2 (5 bases each). The CDR3 sequence is 16 residues long. Germline assignment: CDR1 SGHNT and CDR2 YYREEE (reference sequence). Trimming took off 3 bases at V and 2 bases at J, with 16 bases between the two ends. The CDR3 bases are TGTGCCAGCAGCTCCGGGGCCGACGGAACCACAGATACGCAGTATTTT. Its protein product is CASSSGADGTTDTQYF.

This sequence joins TRBV7-9 and TRBJ1-6, with a tentative D call TRBD1 (5 bases). The CDR3 runs 15 residues. The germline V gene encodes CDR1 SEHNR and CDR2 FQNEAQ (reference sequence). Trimming stripped 2 bases from V and 7 bases from J, with 12 bases between. The CDR3 loop is CASSLQGTANSPLHF. Here the CDR3 DNA reads TGTGCCAGCAGCTTACAAGGGACGGCAAATTCACCCCTCCACTTT.

About this clone itself: Relative to the germline gene, one junction end is altered; a read error may explain this. The rearrangement joins TRBV6-6 to TRBJ2-7; perhaps TRBD2 as D (6 bases). Germline V gene lookup returns CDR1 MNHNY and CDR2 SVGAGI (reference sequence). The CDR3 has 13 residues. CDR3 coding DNA: TGTGCCAGCAGTCCCCGGGGGTCCTGCGAGCAGTACTTC. This sequence encodes CASSPRGSCEQYF.

This chain connects TRBV9 to TRBJ1-4; 9 positions agree with TRBD1. Looked up from germline, CDR1 is SGDLS and CDR2 is YYNGEE. This CDR3 comprises 16 residues. J was trimmed by 8 bases and V by 3 bases; bases with no gene match: 11. CDR3: CASSASPGTGSEKLFF. DNA of the CDR3: TGTGCCAGCAGCGCCTCCCCCGGGACAGGGAGCGAAAAACTGTTTTTT.